These 24 T cell receptor beta chains were all obtained from the same sample, sequenced in a study of blood T cell repertoires in COVID-19. Some clones are missing from TCRdb's copy, which holds only in-frame ones; the method was immunoSEQ multiplex PCR. This sample has roughly 200,000 clones, with 82% found just once. Sequencing input: peripheral blood. The receptors were sampled from a woman of 80 years or more with COVID-19, enrolled during active disease.

This clone was counted ten times or more. The chain links TRBV25-1 to TRBJ1-4; perhaps TRBD1 as D (6 bases). From germline, CDR1 is MGHDK and CDR2 SYGVNS. V lost 5 bases to trimming and J lost 7 bases, with 14 bases between them. The CDR3 is 14 amino acids. The CDR3 sequence is CASSPGQGTEKLFF. The CDR3 bases are TGTGCCAGCAGTCCCGGCCAGGGGACTGAAAAACTGTTTTTT.

The chain carries TRBV7-2 and TRBJ2-7; maybe TRBD1 (5 bases). Germline V gene sequence: CDR1 SGHTA, CDR2 FQGNSA. Trimming took off 3 bases at V and 3 bases at J, with 9 bases between the two ends. The length of the CDR3 is 13 residues. The CDR3 protein is CASSLTVGYEQYF. The DNA for the CDR3 is TGTGCCAGCAGCTTGACAGTCGGCTACGAGCAGTACTTC.

V and J are TRBV7-2 and TRBJ1-4; 10 bases agree with TRBD1. Germline V gene data show CDR1 as SGHTA and CDR2 as FQGNSA. Unmatched junction bases numbered 5, after V lost 6 bases and J lost 7 bases. The CDR3 sequence is 14 residues long. Here the CDR3 DNA reads TGTGCCAGCAGACGACAGGGGGCGGGTGAAAAACTGTTTTTT. Translating it yields CASRRQGAGEKLFF.

The chain recombines TRBV9 with TRBJ1-6; 7 nucleotides match TRBD1. This CDR3 is built from 18 residues. Losses at the gene ends were 0 bases for V and 2 bases for J; bases not matched to a gene: 8. Germline V lookup: CDR1 SGDLS, CDR2 YYNGEE. In DNA form, the CDR3 reads TGTGCCAGCAGCGTAGAGGAGACAGGGAAGGCCTATAATTCACCCCTCCACTTT. It translates to CASSVEETGKAYNSPLHF.

This rearrangement joins TRBV27 to TRBJ2-7, with 7 bases lining up with TRBD2. Trimming at V came to 7 bases and at J to 3 bases, leaving 6 bases not matched to a gene. CDR3 length equals 13 residues. Germline V gene sequence: CDR1 MNHEY, CDR2 SMNVEV (reference sequence). CDR3 nucleotide sequence: TGTGCCAGCAAAAAGCGGGGAAGCTACGAGCAGTACTTC. As protein: CASKKRGSYEQYF.

The chain carries TRBV5-8 and TRBJ1-2; 9 bases agree with TRBD1. V lost 0 bases, J lost 0 bases, and 0 bases stayed unmatched. In germline, CDR1 is SGHTS, CDR2 YDEGEE. CDR3 length: 15 amino acids. CDR3 residues: CASSLGDRANYGYTF. The CDR3 bases are TGTGCCAGCAGCTTGGGGGACAGGGCTAACTATGGCTACACCTTC.

There are a few counts of this clone. This chain connects TRBV6-5 to TRBJ1-5; D remains unclear. V was trimmed by 0 bases and J by 5 bases, leaving 11 bases between them. The CDR3 length is 15 residues. CDR1 is MNHEY and CDR2 is SVGAGI in the germline V gene. CDR3 DNA: TGTGCCAGCAGTTACTCGAGCAGGCACGATCAGCCCCAGCATTTT. Translated: CASSYSSRHDQPQHF.

This rearrangement joins TRBV5-5 to TRBJ2-2, with D maybe TRBD2 (6 bases). Germline lookup yields CDR1 SGHKS and CDR2 YYEKEE (reference sequence). Trimming took off 2 bases at V and 7 bases at J, with 12 bases between the two ends. This CDR3 contains 14 residues. The CDR3 reads CASSLAGGVGELFF. CDR3 DNA: TGTGCCAGCAGCTTAGCGGGTGGCGTCGGGGAGCTGTTTTTT.

This CDR3 is CASSGQLAGLSNEQFF. The CDR3 DNA follows: TGTGCCAGCAGTGGCCAACTAGCGGGGCTCTCCAATGAGCAGTTCTTC. The V gene is TRBV6-4, the J gene TRBJ2-1; 10 bases map to TRBD2. Germline assignment: CDR1 MRHNA and CDR2 SNTAGT. V was pared by 4 bases and J by 6 bases, with 9 bases of the junction left unmatched. The CDR3 covers 16 residues.

This clone appeared a single time. The genes are TRBV7-3 and TRBJ2-7; 8 bases fit TRBD1. The CDR3 is 18 amino acids. Germline CDR1 and CDR2: SGHTA and FQGTGA. Trimming cost V 5 bases and J 2 bases; bases outside gene matches: 17. CDR3 in amino acids: CASSPILTRTGITYEQYF. The CDR3 coding sequence is TGTGCCAGCAGCCCCATCTTGACCAGGACAGGGATAACCTACGAGCAGTACTTC. Full variable domain (missing parts from reference TRBV7-3 and TRBJ2-7): GAGVSQTPSNKVTEKGKYVELRCDPISGHTALYWYRQSLGQGPEFLIYFQGTGAADDSGLPNDRFFAVRPEGSVSTLKIQRTERGDSAVYLCASSPILTRTGITYEQYFGPGTRLTVT.

The CDR3 is CASSFTGGADTEAFF. In DNA form, the CDR3 reads TGCGCCAGCAGCTTCACAGGGGGTGCGGACACTGAAGCTTTCTTT. The rearrangement links TRBV5-1 to TRBJ1-1, with TRBD1 matching 8 bases. This CDR3 has 15 amino acids. With V trimmed by 2 bases and J by 3 bases, 6 bases remained unmatched. Looked up from germline, CDR1 is SGHRS and CDR2 is YFSETQ.

This clone was counted a few times. This chain joins TRBV18 and TRBJ1-5; D unresolved. The CDR3 has 12 residues. V lost 8 bases, J lost 9 bases, and 14 bases lay in between. Germline V gene sequence: CDR1 KGHSH, CDR2 LQKENI. In nucleotides, the CDR3 is TGTGCCAGCGCCCCTCCTCAAGCGCCCCAGCATTTT. It is translated as CASAPPQAPQHF.

The chain has TRBV19 and TRBJ1-5; 7 positions agree with TRBD1. The CDR3 has 15 residues. The germline V gene has CDR1 LNHDA and CDR2 SQIVND (reference sequence). V was pared by 3 bases and J by 5 bases, with 7 bases of the junction left unmatched. The CDR3 DNA reads TGTGCCAGTAGTATTGGGGGCAGGGGGGATCAGCCCCAGCATTTT. Its protein product is CASSIGGRGDQPQHF. The full variable domain, rest sourced from reference TRBV19 and TRBJ1-5, is DGGITQSPKYLFRKEGQNVTLSCEQNLNHDAMYWYRQDPGQGLRLIYYSQIVNDFQKGDIAEGYSVSREKKESFPLTVTSAQKNPTAFYLCASSIGGRGDQPQHFGDGTRLSIL.

V and J are TRBV7-2 and TRBJ2-2; 8 nucleotides line up with TRBD1. From germline, CDR1 is SGHTA and CDR2 FQGNSA. CDR3 length equals 16 residues. V dropped 4 bases and J dropped 1; count of bases not matched to a gene: 5. CDR3: CASSSQGQENTGELFF. The CDR3 nucleotides are TGTGCCAGCAGCTCTCAGGGACAGGAGAACACCGGGGAGCTGTTTTTT.

The chain links TRBV5-6 to TRBJ1-5, with a possible D match to TRBD1 (6 bases). Trimming left V 4 bases short and J 7 bases short, with 21 bases between. Germline CDR1 and CDR2: SGHDT and YYEEEE. The CDR3 is made up of 16 amino acids. The CDR3 spells CASSQRRTALYQPQHF. As DNA, the CDR3 is TGTGCCAGCAGCCAACGACGGACAGCCTTGTACCAGCCCCAGCATTTT.

The J gene is TRBJ2-7, the V gene TRBV6-5; D gene uncertain. The V gene's germline CDR1 is MNHEY and CDR2 SVGAGI. The CDR3 consists of 13 residues. Trimming cost V 2 bases and J 7 bases, with 12 bases left between them. The CDR3 loop is CASSYGVTAEQYF. In DNA, the CDR3 is TGTGCCAGCAGTTACGGAGTAACGGCGGAGCAGTACTTC.

The chain links TRBV11-2 to TRBJ2-3; D unclear. Germline values: CDR1 SGHAT, CDR2 FQNNGV. The CDR3 runs to 12 residues. V was pared by 4 bases and J by 3 bases, with 5 bases between. The CDR3 DNA sequence: TGTGCCAGCAGCTCGCAGACAGATACGCAGTATTTT. This gives the protein CASSSQTDTQYF.

The V call is TRBV30, the J call TRBJ2-1; 12 bases are a match to TRBD2. With 7 bases clipped from V and 8 bases from J, the junction kept 9 bases outside the gene matches. This CDR3 is 14 amino acids long. Per the germline V gene, CDR1 is GTSNPN and CDR2 is SVGIG (reference sequence). Here the CDR3 reads CASAVLAGGHEQFF. DNA of the CDR3: TGTGCCTCCGCGGTTCTAGCGGGGGGGCATGAGCAGTTCTTC.

The chain has TRBV2 and TRBJ2-2; D not certain. The CDR3 extends over 17 amino acids. V lost 6 bases, J lost 5 bases, and 22 bases lay in between. Germline V gene lookup returns CDR1 SNHLY and CDR2 FYNNEI. The CDR3 DNA reads TGTGCCAGCAGCCCCCCACGGCTCACTATTAGGACCGGGGAGCTGTTTTTT. Its protein is CASSPPRLTIRTGELFF.

This chain uses TRBV14 with TRBJ2-1; TRBD2 aligns across 11 bases. With 2 bases clipped from V and 4 bases from J, the junction kept 10 bases outside the gene matches. Per germline, CDR1 SGHDN and CDR2 FVKESK. This CDR3 comprises 18 residues. The CDR3 DNA reads as TGTGCCAGCAGCCAAATGCTGGTAGCGGGGGGGCCGTACAATGAGCAGTTCTTC. Its translation is CASSQMLVAGGPYNEQFF. Variable domain in full (rest from reference TRBV14 and TRBJ2-1): EAGVTQFPSHSVIEKGQTVTLRCDPISGHDNLYWYRRVMGKEIKFLLHFVKESKQDESGMPNNRFLAERTGGTYSTLKVQPAELEDSGVYFCASSQMLVAGGPYNEQFFGPGTRLTVL.

The chain employs TRBV15 and TRBJ2-2, with TRBD2 identical over 14 bases. The CDR3 has 17 residues. Germline CDR1 reads LNHNV; CDR2 reads YYDKDF (reference sequence). J was trimmed by 6 bases and V by 1 base; bases with no gene match: 4. CDR3 region: CATSRGRLAGGSGELFF. In DNA, the CDR3 is TGTGCCACCAGCAGAGGGAGACTAGCGGGAGGGTCCGGGGAGCTGTTTTTT.

This chain joins TRBV2 and TRBJ2-5; D remains unclear. The CDR3 runs 14 residues. The V gene lost 5 bases and the J gene lost 0 bases, with 10 bases spanning the gap. CDR1 SNHLY and CDR2 FYNNEI come from the germline V gene. CDR3 nucleotide sequence: TGTGCCAGCAGTTCCACAGAGTACCAAGAGACCCAGTACTTC. It translates to CASSSTEYQETQYF.

The rearrangement uses TRBV5-1 and TRBJ1-1; TRBD1 matches 7 bases. This CDR3 has 16 amino acids. V dropped 5 bases and J dropped 1; count of bases not matched to a gene: 11. Per the germline V gene, CDR1 is SGHRS and CDR2 is YFSETQ. CDR3 residues: CASRSEGALGNTEAFF. CDR3 DNA sequence: TGCGCCAGCAGGTCTGAGGGGGCCCTTGGGAACACTGAAGCTTTCTTT.

On this clone: One end of the junction does not line up with germline, which may come from a read error. The chain links TRBV7-7 to TRBJ1-3; D not resolved. CDR3 length: 14 residues. Germline V gene sequence: CDR1 SSHAT, CDR2 FNYEAQ (reference sequence). CDR3 loop: CASSLTNRGNTIYF. CDR3 DNA: TGTGCTAGCAGCTTAACAAACCGTGGAAACACCATATATTTT.